Ten or more counts support the clone carrying this T cell receptor beta chain. TCR beta CDR3 amplification used RNA transcripts. Second-round multiplex PCR followed a first-round RT-PCR using HTBI primers. In TCRdb, the multiplex PCR reads were re-called with MiXCR into one record per CDR3 protein. Found here are 600,000 to 650,000 distinct CDR3 sequences, 22% of them singletons; the top ten hold approximately 7.7%. The PBMCs were taken from 10 ml of fresh peripheral blood. This entry belongs to a study of Graves' ophthalmopathy and Graves' hyperthyroidism. Study background: Peripheral blood (taken before any treatment) was collected at initial diagnosis.

Germline values: CDR1 MNHEY, CDR2 SVGEGT. V was shortened by 8 bases and J by 4 bases, with 15 bases between the two germline ends. CDR3 length: 14 residues. The TCR originated in a woman aged 18-35 years with stable Graves' hyperthyroidism. Some clones in this sample may be carry-over from other donors' samples. Sequencing used peripheral blood. V gene TRBV6-2 or TRBV6-3 combines with J gene TRBJ1-5; tentative D call: TRBD1 (6 bases). The CDR3, as DNA: TGTGCCAGCGGATGGACAGCGGGGAATCAGCCCCAGCATTTT. Translation: CASGWTAGNQPQHF.